The clone carrying this T cell receptor (beta chain) was recorded once. Method: immunoSEQ multiplex PCR; TCRdb's copy keeps in-frame clones and lacks some. The sample yields some 32,000 clones, 85% to 90% seen once. The CDR3 is made up of 19 amino acids. The source of the sample is a study of blood T cell repertoires in COVID-19. This TCR came from a human donor in a cohort sampled during active COVID-19. Material: peripheral blood. The chain joins TRBV21-1 to TRBJ2-7; the table gives TRBD2 as D, unverified against the DNA. TRBV21-1 is a pseudogene locus. The CDR3 sequence: CASTTMLGDTRGGDYEQYF. CDR3 sequence (DNA): TGTGCCAGCACTACAATGTTGGGTGACACCCGGGGGGGAGACTACGAGCAGTACTTC.